Below, one T cell receptor (beta chain) is given with its context. From germline, CDR1 is MDHEN and CDR2 SYDVKM. The V segment lost 6 bases and the J segment 8 bases; nucleotides outside the gene matches: 17. CDR3 length: 16 amino acids. This sample was taken from a study of blood T cell repertoires in COVID-19. Study-level information: The United States, Italy and Spain were the sources of the acute and convalescent COVID-19 samples. The analysed material was cDNA or gDNA that came from T cells, B-cell-depleted T cells, or PBMCs.

Methods used by the authors: Estimates of nucleated cell counts were drawn from the amplification of reference gene primers. Using immunoSEQ multiplex PCR, the repertoire was profiled, and TCRdb retains in-frame clones only, with some absent. For V, J and clone size, that table is used; D and trimming come from the DNA. The sample carries around 63,000 clones, about four fifths recorded once. Seattle's cohort entered during active infection and was followed longitudinally. The sample consisted of peripheral blood. The chain carries TRBV28 and TRBJ1-2; 8 positions match TRBD1. This TCR was recovered from a man aged 55-75 years with COVID-19, enrolled during active disease. Written as DNA, the CDR3 is TGTGCCAGCAGGGCTCCCGGGACAGGAGGGTTTGGGGGCTACACCTTC. This gives the protein CASRAPGTGGFGGYTF.